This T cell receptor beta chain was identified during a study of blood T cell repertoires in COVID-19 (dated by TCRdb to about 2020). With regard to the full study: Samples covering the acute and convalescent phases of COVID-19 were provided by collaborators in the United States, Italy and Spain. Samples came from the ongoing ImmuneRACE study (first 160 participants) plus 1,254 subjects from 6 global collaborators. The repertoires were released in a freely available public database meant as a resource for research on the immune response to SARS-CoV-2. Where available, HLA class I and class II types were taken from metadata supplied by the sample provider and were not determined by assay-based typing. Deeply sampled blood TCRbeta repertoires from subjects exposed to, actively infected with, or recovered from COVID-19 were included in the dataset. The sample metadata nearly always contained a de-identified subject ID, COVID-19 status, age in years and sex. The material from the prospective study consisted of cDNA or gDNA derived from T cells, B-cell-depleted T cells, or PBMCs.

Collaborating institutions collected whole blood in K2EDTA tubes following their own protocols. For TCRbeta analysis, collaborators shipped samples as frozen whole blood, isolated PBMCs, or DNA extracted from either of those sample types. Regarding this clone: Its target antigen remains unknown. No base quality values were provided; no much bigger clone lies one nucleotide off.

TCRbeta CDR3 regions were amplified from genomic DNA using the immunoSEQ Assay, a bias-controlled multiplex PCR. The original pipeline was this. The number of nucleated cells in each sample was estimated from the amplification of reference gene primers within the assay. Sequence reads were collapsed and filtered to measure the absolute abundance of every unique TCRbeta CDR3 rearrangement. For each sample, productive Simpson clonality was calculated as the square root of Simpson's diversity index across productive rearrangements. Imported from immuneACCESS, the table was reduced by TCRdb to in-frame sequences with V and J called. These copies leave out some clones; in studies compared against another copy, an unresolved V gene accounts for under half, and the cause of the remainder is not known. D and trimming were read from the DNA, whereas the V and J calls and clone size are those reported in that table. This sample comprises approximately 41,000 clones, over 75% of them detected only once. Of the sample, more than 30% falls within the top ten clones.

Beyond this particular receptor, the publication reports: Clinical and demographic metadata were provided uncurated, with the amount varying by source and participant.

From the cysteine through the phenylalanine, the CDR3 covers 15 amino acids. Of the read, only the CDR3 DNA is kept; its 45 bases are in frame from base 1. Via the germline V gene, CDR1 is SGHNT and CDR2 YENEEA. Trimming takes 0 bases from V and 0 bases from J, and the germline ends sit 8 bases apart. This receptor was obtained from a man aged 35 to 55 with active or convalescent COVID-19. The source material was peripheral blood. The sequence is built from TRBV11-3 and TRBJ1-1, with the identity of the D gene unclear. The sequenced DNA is TGTGCCAGCAGCTTAGACACGGGGATGAACACTGAAGCTTTCTTT. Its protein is CASSLDTGMNTEAFF.